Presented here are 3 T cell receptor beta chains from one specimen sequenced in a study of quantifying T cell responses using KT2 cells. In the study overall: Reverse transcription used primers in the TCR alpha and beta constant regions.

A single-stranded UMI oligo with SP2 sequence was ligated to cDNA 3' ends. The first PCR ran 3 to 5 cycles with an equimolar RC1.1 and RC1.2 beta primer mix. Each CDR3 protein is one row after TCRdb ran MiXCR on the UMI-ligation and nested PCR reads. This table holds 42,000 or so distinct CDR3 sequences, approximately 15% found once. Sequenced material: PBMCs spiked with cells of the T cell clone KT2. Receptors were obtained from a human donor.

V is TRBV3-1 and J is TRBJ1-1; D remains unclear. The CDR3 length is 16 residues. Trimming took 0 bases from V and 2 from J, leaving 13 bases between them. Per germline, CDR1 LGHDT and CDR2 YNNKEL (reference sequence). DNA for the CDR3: TGTGCCAGCAGCCAAGACTGGGCCCAGAGCAACACTGAAGCTTTCTTT. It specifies CASSQDWAQSNTEAFF. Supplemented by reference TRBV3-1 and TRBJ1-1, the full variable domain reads DTAVSQTPKYLVTQMGNDKSIKCEQNLGHDTMYWYKQDSKKFLKIMFSYNNKELIINETVPNRFSPKSPDKAHLNLHINSLELGDSAVYFCASSQDWAQSNTEAFFGQGTRLTVV.

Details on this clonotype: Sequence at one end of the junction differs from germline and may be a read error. Here the CDR3 DNA reads TGTGCCAGCAGATATAGTTGGCTCGCCGGGTCGTCTTTC. It yields the protein CASRYSWLAGSSF. The chain joins TRBV7-8 to TRBJ2-7, with D unresolved. This CDR3 is 13 amino acids long. Per the germline V gene, CDR1 is SGHVS and CDR2 is FQNEAQ.

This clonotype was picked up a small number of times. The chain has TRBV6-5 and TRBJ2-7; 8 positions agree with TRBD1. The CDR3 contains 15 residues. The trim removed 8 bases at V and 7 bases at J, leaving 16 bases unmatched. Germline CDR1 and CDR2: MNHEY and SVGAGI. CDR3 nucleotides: TGTGCCAGCCGAAAATGGGACAGGATCGTCTTAGAGCAGTACTTC. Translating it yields CASRKWDRIVLEQYF.